The subject of this entry is one T cell receptor (beta chain). Its antigen is still unknown. Amplification used 60 Vbeta primers and 13 Jbeta primers. Sequencing was performed with immunoSEQ multiplex PCR; in TCRdb, only in-frame clones are kept and a portion is missing. The sample yields about 220,000 clones, roughly 80% seen once. These data come from a study of cytomegalovirus exposure and HLA in healthy donors. Across the whole study: Out of approximately 400 genotyped donors, about 76% belonged to the Caucasian-associated ancestry cluster.

Between the trimmed V and J ends, which lost 4 bases and 1 base, there was a span of 11 bases. This CDR3 has 14 residues. Germline values: CDR1 MNHEY, CDR2 SVGAGI. Study-level findings and limits: A few CMV-associated chains were confirmed in vitro to be specific for CMV antigens. Follow-up analysis seemed to connect common viral pathogens with several of the most significant clusters identified. Highest at DRB1 and lowest at HLA-C, TCR association rates differed among HLA loci in a later analysis.

This sequence joins TRBV6-5 and TRBJ2-7; D perhaps matches TRBD2 (6 bases). This TCR derives from a woman between 35 and 50 years old in good health and CMV-seropositive. Sequences were obtained from PBMCs. CDR3 DNA: TGTGCCAGCAGTTCCCCGGACTATTCCTACGAGCAGTACTTC. Its translation is CASSSPDYSYEQYF.